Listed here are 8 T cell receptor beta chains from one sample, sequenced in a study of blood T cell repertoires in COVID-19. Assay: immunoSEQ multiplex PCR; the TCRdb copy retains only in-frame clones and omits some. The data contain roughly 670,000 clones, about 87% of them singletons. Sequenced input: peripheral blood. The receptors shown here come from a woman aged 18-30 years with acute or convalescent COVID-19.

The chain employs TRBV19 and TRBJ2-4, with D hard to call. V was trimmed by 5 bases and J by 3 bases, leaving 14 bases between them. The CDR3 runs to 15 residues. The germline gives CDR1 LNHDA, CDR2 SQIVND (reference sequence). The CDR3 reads CASSVPEVGKNIQYF. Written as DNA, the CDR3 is TGTGCCAGTAGTGTCCCAGAGGTTGGCAAAAACATTCAGTACTTC.

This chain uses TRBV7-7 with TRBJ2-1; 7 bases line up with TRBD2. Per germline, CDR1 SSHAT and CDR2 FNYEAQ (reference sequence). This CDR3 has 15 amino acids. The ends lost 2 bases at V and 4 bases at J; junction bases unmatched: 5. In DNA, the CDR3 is TGTGCCAGCAGCTTAAGTGCAGCGGGATACAATGAGCAGTTCTTC. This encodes CASSLSAAGYNEQFF. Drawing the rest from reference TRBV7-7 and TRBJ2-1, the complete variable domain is GAGVSQSPRYKVTKRGQDVTLRCDPISSHATLYWYQQALGQGPEFLTYFNYEAQPDKSGLPSDRFSAERPEGSISTLTIQRTEQRDSAMYRCASSLSAAGYNEQFFGPGTRLTVL.

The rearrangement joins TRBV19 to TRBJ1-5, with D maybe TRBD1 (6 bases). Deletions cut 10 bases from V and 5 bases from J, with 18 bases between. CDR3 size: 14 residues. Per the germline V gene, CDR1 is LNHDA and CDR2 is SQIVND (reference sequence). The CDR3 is CATNVQGSDQPQHF. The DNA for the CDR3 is TGTGCCACTAACGTACAGGGAAGCGATCAGCCCCAGCATTTT.

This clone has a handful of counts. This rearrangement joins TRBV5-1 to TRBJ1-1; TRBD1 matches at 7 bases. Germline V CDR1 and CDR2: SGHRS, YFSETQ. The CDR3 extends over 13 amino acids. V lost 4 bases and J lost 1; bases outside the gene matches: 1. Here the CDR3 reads CASSRTGNTEAFF. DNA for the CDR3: TGCGCCAGCAGCCGGACAGGGAACACTGAAGCTTTCTTT. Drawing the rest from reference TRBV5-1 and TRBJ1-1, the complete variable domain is KAGVTQTPRYLIKTRGQQVTLSCSPISGHRSVSWYQQTPGQGLQFLFEYFSETQRNKGNFPGRFSGRQFSNSRSEMNVSTLELGDSALYLCASSRTGNTEAFFGQGTRLTVV.

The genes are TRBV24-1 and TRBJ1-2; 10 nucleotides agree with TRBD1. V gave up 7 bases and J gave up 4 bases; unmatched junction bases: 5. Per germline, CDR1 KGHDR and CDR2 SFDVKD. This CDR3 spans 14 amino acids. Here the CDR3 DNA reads TGTGCCACCAGACCGGGACAGGGGTCCTATGGCTACACCTTC. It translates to CATRPGQGSYGYTF.

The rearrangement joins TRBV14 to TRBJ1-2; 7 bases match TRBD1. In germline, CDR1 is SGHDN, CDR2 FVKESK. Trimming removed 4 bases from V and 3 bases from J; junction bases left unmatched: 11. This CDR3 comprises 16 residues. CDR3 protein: CASSLGGYTGDYGYTF. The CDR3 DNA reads TGTGCCAGCAGCCTTGGGGGTTACACAGGGGACTATGGCTACACCTTC.

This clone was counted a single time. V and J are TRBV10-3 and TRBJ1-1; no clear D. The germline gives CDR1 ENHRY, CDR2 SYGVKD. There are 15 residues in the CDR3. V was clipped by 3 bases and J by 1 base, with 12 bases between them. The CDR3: CAISEEGRTNTEAFF. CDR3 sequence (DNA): TGTGCCATCAGTGAAGAGGGCAGGACGAACACTGAAGCTTTCTTT.

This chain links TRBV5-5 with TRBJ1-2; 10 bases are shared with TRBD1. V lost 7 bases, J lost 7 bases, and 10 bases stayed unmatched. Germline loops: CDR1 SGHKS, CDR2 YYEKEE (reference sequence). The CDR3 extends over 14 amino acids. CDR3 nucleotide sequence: TGTGCCAGCGGTGACAGGGGGCGCGCAGTTGGCTACACCTTC. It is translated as CASGDRGRAVGYTF.